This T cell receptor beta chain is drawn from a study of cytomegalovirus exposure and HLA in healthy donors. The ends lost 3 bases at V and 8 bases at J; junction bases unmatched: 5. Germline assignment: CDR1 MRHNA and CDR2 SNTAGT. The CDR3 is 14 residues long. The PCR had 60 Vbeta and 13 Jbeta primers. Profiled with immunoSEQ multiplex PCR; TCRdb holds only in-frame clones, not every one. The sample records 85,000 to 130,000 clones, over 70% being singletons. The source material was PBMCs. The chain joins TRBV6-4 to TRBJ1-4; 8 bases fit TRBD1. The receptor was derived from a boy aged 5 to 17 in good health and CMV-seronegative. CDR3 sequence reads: CASSEVDRDEKLFF. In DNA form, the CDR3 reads TGTGCCAGCAGTGAGGTGGACAGGGACGAAAAACTGTTTTTT.